This note documents a single T cell receptor (beta chain) sequence. Germline loops: CDR1 KGHSH, CDR2 LQKENI. V dropped 3 bases and J dropped 2; count of bases not matched to a gene: 6. The CDR3 covers 16 residues. The data belong to a study of T cell responses to AZD1222 COVID-19 vaccine. Method: immunoSEQ multiplex PCR; TCRdb's copy keeps in-frame clones and lacks some. The data show 90,000 to 130,000 clones, with roughly 92% seen just once and 2.5% held by the top ten. This sequence joins TRBV18 and TRBJ2-2; 7 positions agree with TRBD1. The sequencing here drew on peripheral blood, taken 28 days after the second AZD1222 dose. The TCR was taken from an adult who received the AZD1222 COVID-19 vaccine. The CDR3 protein is CASSPPGTANTGELFF. CDR3 DNA: TGTGCCAGCTCACCCCCCGGGACAGCAAACACCGGGGAGCTGTTTTTT.